Listed here are 3 T cell receptor beta chains from one sample, sequenced in a study of OX40 agonist ivuxolimab in advanced cancers. Library creation used the immunoSEQ multiplex PCR assay. Drawn from immuneACCESS, this table holds only the in-frame rearrangements with V and J called that TCRdb kept. Clones are partly lost; checked studies trace under half to an unresolved V gene and leave the rest unexplained. A total of around 76,000 clones appear in this sample, 86% of them only once. The ten largest make up about 8% of the sample. The sample was CD4+ or CD8+ T cells sorted from blood, taken in a trial of the OX40 agonist ivuxolimab. Receptors originate from an adult with an advanced solid tumor such as melanoma, head and neck, liver or kidney cancer.

CDR3 amino acids: CASSRTGTSNEQFF. For the CDR3, the DNA is TGTGCCAGCAGCAGAACAGGGACTAGTAATGAGCAGTTCTTC. The rearrangement links TRBV7-2 to TRBJ2-1, with 8 bases fitting TRBD2. The CDR3 is 14 amino acids. Germline V gene data show CDR1 as SGHTA and CDR2 as FQGNSA. V gave up 5 bases and J gave up 7 bases; unmatched junction bases: 7.

This sequence joins TRBV5-1 and TRBJ1-3; no definite D call. The germline V gene encodes CDR1 SGHRS and CDR2 YFSETQ. V was cut by 0 bases and J by 0 bases, with 10 bases left in between. The CDR3 is made up of 16 amino acids. CDR3: CASSLEPGVSGNTIYF. In DNA, the CDR3 is TGCGCCAGCAGCTTGGAACCCGGGGTCTCTGGAAACACCATATATTTT. Combining the CDR3 with reference TRBV5-1 and TRBJ1-3 gives the whole variable domain KAGVTQTPRYLIKTRGQQVTLSCSPISGHRSVSWYQQTPGQGLQFLFEYFSETQRNKGNFPGRFSGRQFSNSRSEMNVSTLELGDSALYLCASSLEPGVSGNTIYFGEGSWLTVV.

J is TRBJ2-1 and V is TRBV29-1; the D is unclear. Germline CDR1 reads SQVTM; CDR2 reads ANQGSEA. This CDR3 is 11 amino acids long. V was pared by 8 bases and J by 15 bases, with 20 bases between. The CDR3 loop is CSSSVASLRFF. DNA of the CDR3: TGCAGCTCCTCGGTCGCGTCACTGAGGTTCTTC.